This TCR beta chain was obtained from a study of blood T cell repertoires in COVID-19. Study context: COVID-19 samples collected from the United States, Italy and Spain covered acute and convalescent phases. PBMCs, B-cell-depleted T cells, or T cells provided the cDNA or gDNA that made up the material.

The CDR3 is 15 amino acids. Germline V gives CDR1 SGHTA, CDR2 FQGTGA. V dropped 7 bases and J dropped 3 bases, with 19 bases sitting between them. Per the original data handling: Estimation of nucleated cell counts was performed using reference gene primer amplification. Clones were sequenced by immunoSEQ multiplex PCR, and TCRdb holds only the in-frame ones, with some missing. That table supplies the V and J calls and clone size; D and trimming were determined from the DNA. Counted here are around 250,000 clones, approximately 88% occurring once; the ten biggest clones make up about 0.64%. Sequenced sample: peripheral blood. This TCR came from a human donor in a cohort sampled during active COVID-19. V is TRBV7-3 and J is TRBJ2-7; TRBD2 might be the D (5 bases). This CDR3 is CASTPTGGPFYEQYF. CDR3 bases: TGTGCCAGCACCCCAACCGGAGGTCCCTTCTACGAGCAGTACTTC.